The 16 T cell receptor beta chains given below trace back to one sample, sequenced in a study of blood T cell repertoires in COVID-19. This table comes from immunoSEQ multiplex PCR, and its TCRdb copy is limited to in-frame clones, with some not included. The sample contains 200,000 to 250,000 clones, around 89% of which appear only once. The material sequenced was peripheral blood. Receptor source: a man aged 30-40 years with COVID-19, enrolled during active disease.

V gene TRBV2 combines with J gene TRBJ2-7; D unclear. This CDR3 is 15 amino acids long. CDR1 is SNHLY, CDR2 FYNNEI, per germline. Deletions cut 2 bases from V and 5 bases from J, with 16 bases between. CDR3 nucleotide sequence: TGTGCCAGCAGTGAAATTGCGGCTAGTCGGGACGAGCAGTACTTC. Its protein product is CASSEIAASRDEQYF.

The gene calls are TRBV19 and TRBJ1-2; weak D call: TRBD1 (5 bases). Looked up from germline, CDR1 is LNHDA and CDR2 is SQIVND (reference sequence). This CDR3 comprises 15 residues. V dropped 2 bases and J dropped 4 bases, with 14 bases sitting between them. CDR3 nucleotide sequence: TGTGCCAGTAGTATAATTATGGGGACTCTCTATGGCTACACCTTC. Translated, it gives CASSIIMGTLYGYTF. Complete variable domain (other parts from reference TRBV19 and TRBJ1-2): DGGITQSPKYLFRKEGQNVTLSCEQNLNHDAMYWYRQDPGQGLRLIYYSQIVNDFQKGDIAEGYSVSREKKESFPLTVTSAQKNPTAFYLCASSIIMGTLYGYTFGSGTRLTVV.

CDR3 sequence reads: CASSLLGQGLNQPQHF. DNA of the CDR3: TGTGCCAGCAGCTTACTCGGACAGGGACTCAATCAGCCCCAGCATTTT. The V gene is TRBV7-2, the J gene TRBJ1-5, with TRBD1 matching 8 bases. Germline CDR1 reads SGHTA; CDR2 reads FQGNSA. Unmatched junction bases numbered 6, after V lost 2 bases and J lost 3 bases. This CDR3 is 16 amino acids long.

The chain recombines TRBV27 with TRBJ1-1, with D uncertain. This CDR3 contains 13 residues. V was pared by 7 bases and J by 0 bases, with 9 bases between. CDR1 and CDR2 from the germline V gene are MNHEY and SMNVEV (reference sequence). The CDR3 DNA sequence: TGTGCCAGCACCAGATCCATGAACACTGAAGCTTTCTTT. Its translation: CASTRSMNTEAFF.

This chain connects TRBV3-1 (or the pseudogene TRBV3-2) to TRBJ2-2; D is unresolved. CDR1 is LGHDT and CDR2 is YNNKEL in the germline V gene (reference sequence). V lost 3 bases to trimming and J lost 2 bases, with 7 bases between them. CDR3 length: 14 residues. The CDR3 DNA reads as TGTGCCAGCAGCCAGGCAGATAACACCGGGGAGCTGTTTTTT. Translating it yields CASSQADNTGELFF.

V is TRBV4-3 and J is TRBJ1-1; D gene uncertain. The germline V gene encodes CDR1 LGHNA and CDR2 YSLEER. The CDR3 extends over 15 amino acids. Trimming removed 1 base from V and 1 base from J, with 10 bases in between. The CDR3 DNA sequence: TGCGCCAGCAGCCAAGGGTTGGGGAGGAACACTGAAGCTTTCTTT. As protein: CASSQGLGRNTEAFF.

The chain carries TRBV5-6 and TRBJ2-1; 11 bases are shared with TRBD2. CDR1 and CDR2 (germline): SGHDT, YYEEEE. The V segment lost 2 bases and the J segment 5 bases; nucleotides outside the gene matches: 3. The CDR3 totals 15 residues. The CDR3 sequence: CASSFELAGDNEQFF. The CDR3, as DNA: TGTGCCAGCAGCTTCGAACTAGCGGGAGACAATGAGCAGTTCTTC.

Comments on this clone: This specimen includes other DNA sequences encoding the same CDR3. J is TRBJ1-2 and V is TRBV5-1; a possible D gene is TRBD1 (5 bases). CDR3 length: 13 residues. V shed 0 bases and J shed 2 bases, with 5 bases lying between them. Per the germline V gene, CDR1 is SGHRS and CDR2 is YFSETQ. The CDR3 protein is CASSLAGNYGYTF. CDR3 sequence (DNA): TGCGCCAGCAGCTTGGCAGGGAACTATGGCTACACCTTC.

CDR3 DNA: TGCGCCAGCAGCCCAGCAGTAGCGGGAGTATACGAGCAGTACTTC. Translated, it gives CASSPAVAGVYEQYF. The V and J genes are TRBV4-3 and TRBJ2-7; 9 nucleotides agree with TRBD2. This CDR3 comprises 15 residues. In germline, CDR1 is LGHNA, CDR2 YSLEER. J was trimmed by 4 bases and V by 4 bases; bases with no gene match: 8.

This sequence joins TRBV6-2 or TRBV6-3 and TRBJ1-5; 7 bases match TRBD1. The V segment lost 5 bases and the J segment 7 bases; nucleotides outside the gene matches: 17. The CDR3 totals 17 residues. The germline gives CDR1 MNHEY, CDR2 SVGEGT. This CDR3 is CASSPIRTGAGSQPQHF. DNA of the CDR3: TGTGCCAGCAGTCCAATTCGAACAGGGGCCGGATCCCAGCCCCAGCATTTT.

CDR3 in amino acids: CASSLDVGEANTQYF. In DNA, the CDR3 is TGTGCCAGCAGTTTAGACGTAGGTGAAGCGAATACGCAGTATTTT. V is TRBV28 and J is TRBJ2-3; D is unresolved. The CDR3 spans 15 residues. Germline CDR1 reads MDHEN; CDR2 reads SYDVKM. V was shortened by 2 bases and J by 7 bases, with 16 bases between the two germline ends.

The V gene is TRBV19, the J gene TRBJ1-1; unclear D gene. In germline, CDR1 is LNHDA, CDR2 SQIVND (reference sequence). V lost 3 bases to trimming and J lost 5 bases, with 10 bases between them. CDR3 length equals 13 residues. The CDR3 here is CASSILAGTEAFF. The DNA of the CDR3 is TGTGCCAGTAGTATCCTAGCGGGGACTGAAGCTTTCTTT.

The rearrangement uses TRBV29-1 and TRBJ1-1; 9 nucleotides align to TRBD1. V lost 6 bases, J lost 3 bases, and 5 bases stayed unmatched. The CDR3 extends over 13 amino acids. Germline CDR1 SQVTM, CDR2 ANQGSEA. CDR3 sequence reads: CSVQQGADTEAFF. CDR3 nucleotide sequence: TGCAGCGTGCAACAGGGGGCGGACACTGAAGCTTTCTTT.

The chain links TRBV2 to TRBJ1-2; TRBD1 aligns across 8 bases. The CDR3 is 13 residues long. The V and J ends lost 5 bases and 4 bases, in that order; junction bases with no gene match: 3. CDR1 is SNHLY and CDR2 is FYNNEI in the germline V gene. DNA for the CDR3: TGTGCCAGCAGTACCGGACAGGGCTATGGCTACACCTTC. Protein sequence: CASSTGQGYGYTF.

V usage is TRBV7-7 and J usage is TRBJ2-2; unclear D gene. Between the trimmed V and J ends, which lost 0 bases and 0 bases, there was a span of 8 bases. The V gene's germline CDR1 is SSHAT and CDR2 FNYEAQ (reference sequence). The CDR3 has 16 amino acids. DNA for the CDR3: TGTGCCAGCAGCTTAGCGGAGATAGCGAACACCGGGGAGCTGTTTTTT. Translating gives CASSLAEIANTGELFF. Together with reference TRBV7-7 and TRBJ2-2, the CDR3 gives the full variable domain: GAGVSQSPRYKVTKRGQDVTLRCDPISSHATLYWYQQALGQGPEFLTYFNYEAQPDKSGLPSDRFSAERPEGSISTLTIQRTEQRDSAMYRCASSLAEIANTGELFFGEGSRLTVL.

The V and J genes are TRBV3-1 (or the pseudogene TRBV3-2) and TRBJ1-2, with TRBD1 identical over 10 bases. The germline V gene has CDR1 LGHDT and CDR2 YNNKEL (reference sequence). J was trimmed by 10 bases and V by 1 base; bases with no gene match: 3. The CDR3 runs 13 residues. For the CDR3, the DNA is TGTGCCAGCAGCCAAGGGGGACAGGGGTTCTACACCTTC. It encodes CASSQGGQGFYTF.